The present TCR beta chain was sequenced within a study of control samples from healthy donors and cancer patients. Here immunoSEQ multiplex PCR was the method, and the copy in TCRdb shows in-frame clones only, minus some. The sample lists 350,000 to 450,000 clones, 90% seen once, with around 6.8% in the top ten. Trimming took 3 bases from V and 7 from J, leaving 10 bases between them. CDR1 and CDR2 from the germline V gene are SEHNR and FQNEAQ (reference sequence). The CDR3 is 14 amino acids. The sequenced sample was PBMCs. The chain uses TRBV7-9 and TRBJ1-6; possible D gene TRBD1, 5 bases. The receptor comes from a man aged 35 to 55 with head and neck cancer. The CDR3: CASSFRGLNSPLHF. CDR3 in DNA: TGTGCCAGCAGCTTCCGGGGGTTGAATTCACCCCTCCACTTT.